Shown below are 5 T cell receptor beta chains from a single sample sequenced in a study of T-cell reconstitution after alpha-beta-depleted transplantation in children. Unique molecular identifiers were incorporated during preparation of the TCRbeta library. TCRdb recomputed calls from the PCR reads with MiXCR, one row per CDR3 protein. The sample consists of 350,000 to 450,000 distinct CDR3 sequences, more than 10% of them appearing once. Sequenced material: PBMCs, taken from the stem cell graft. Receptors were obtained from a human donor who donated a stem cell graft to a child with Fanconi anemia.

This clonotype was detected only a few times. This chain joins TRBV14 and TRBJ2-6; 7 nucleotides match TRBD1. The V and J ends lost 0 bases and 2 bases, in that order; junction bases with no gene match: 4. Germline-derived CDR1 and CDR2 are SGHDN and FVKESK. This CDR3 has 17 residues. CDR3 nucleotides: TGTGCCAGCAGCCAAGAGGCAACAGGGGCTGGGGCCAACGTCCTGACTTTC. It codes for CASSQEATGAGANVLTF.

V gene TRBV12-3 or TRBV12-4 combines with J gene TRBJ1-5; 7 positions agree with TRBD1. The CDR3 has 15 amino acids. V lost 5 bases, J lost 7 bases, and 11 bases stayed unmatched. The CDR3 here is CASSEGDRRFQPQHF. In DNA form, the CDR3 reads TGTGCCAGCAGTGAAGGGGACAGACGGTTCCAGCCCCAGCATTTT.

This clonotype was counted only a few times. CDR3 sequence reads: CASSVVTPGPSYEQYF. In DNA form, the CDR3 reads TGTGCCAGCAGCGTAGTAACCCCGGGGCCATCCTACGAGCAGTACTTC. The rearrangement uses TRBV9 and TRBJ2-7; perhaps D is TRBD1 or TRBD2 (5 bases each). The length of the CDR3 is 16 residues. The V gene lost 0 bases and the J gene lost 1 base, with 14 bases spanning the gap. Per germline, CDR1 SGDLS and CDR2 YYNGEE.

This clonotype was detected only a few times. The chain couples TRBV11-2 to TRBJ1-1; D possibly corresponds to TRBD1 (6 bases). From germline, CDR1 is SGHAT and CDR2 FQNNGV. Trimming removed 0 bases at V and 7 bases at J, with 12 bases between. The CDR3 consists of 14 residues. CDR3 in amino acids: CASSLDTRTVEAFF. The CDR3 DNA reads as TGTGCCAGCAGCTTAGATACCCGGACAGTTGAAGCTTTCTTT.

This clonotype was counted between two and nine times. The chain recombines TRBV27 with TRBJ2-7, with D perhaps TRBD1 or TRBD2 (5 bases each). This CDR3 is built from 17 residues. The germline V and J ends were trimmed by 6 bases and 3 bases, with 24 bases remaining between them. Germline V gives CDR1 MNHEY, CDR2 SMNVEV (reference sequence). The CDR3 bases are TGTGCCAGCAGCCAACGCCCCGGGGCAGGGTCAAGCTACGAGCAGTACTTC. As protein: CASSQRPGAGSSYEQYF.